The TCR beta chain described here comes from a study of control samples from healthy donors and cancer patients. This table comes from immunoSEQ multiplex PCR, and its TCRdb copy is limited to in-frame clones, with some not included. The table lists about 94,000 clones, over 75% of them singletons. This CDR3 has 16 residues. The V end lost 5 bases, the J end lost 0 bases, and 14 bases lay between the germline ends. Germline V CDR1 and CDR2: MNHEY, SVGEGT. Sequencing was performed on blood. This TCR derives from a woman aged 18-29 years in good health. V gene TRBV6-2 or TRBV6-3 combines with J gene TRBJ1-3; D uncertain. CDR3: CASSQPGTASGNTIYF. DNA of the CDR3: TGTGCCAGCAGTCAACCCGGCACGGCCTCTGGAAACACCATATATTTT.